This T cell receptor (beta chain) was recovered during a study of T cells after yellow fever vaccination. Each CDR3 protein is one row after TCRdb ran MiXCR on the 5' RACE reads. This table holds hundreds of thousands of distinct CDR3 sequences, about 13% found once. From germline, CDR1 is SGHAT and CDR2 FQNNGV. This CDR3 is built from 15 residues. Unmatched junction bases numbered 4, after V lost 2 bases and J lost 3 bases. The specimen comprised PBMCs, sampled on the day of the yellow fever booster vaccination. The clonotype was recovered from a man aged 25-45 years who received the YFV17D yellow fever vaccine. This sequence joins TRBV11-2 and TRBJ2-5; 9 bases fit TRBD2. CDR3 amino acids: CASSLLSSGKETQYF. The CDR3 coding sequence is TGTGCCAGCAGCTTACTGTCTAGCGGGAAAGAGACCCAGTACTTC.